These T cell receptor beta chains were read from a single sample in a study of T cells in Graves' hyperthyroidism and ophthalmopathy. TCRdb re-analysed the multiplex PCR reads in MiXCR, keeping a single row per CDR3 protein. The repertoire has hundreds of thousands of distinct CDR3 sequences, 35% to 45% of them found once; the top ten carry over 8%. The sample comprised blood. The receptors shown here come from a man aged 18 to 29 with Graves' hyperthyroidism. Each CDR3 is given with its conserved first and last residue. Each record gives: clone size, D gene, V gene, J gene, CDR3 protein, CDR3 DNA. A D gene is named only where the DNA matches it firmly. Size is stated for part of the rows, as once, few or many counts, or as a class when the clone is expanded.

>few|NA|TRBV11-1|TRBJ1-3
CASSLARPGSFSGNTIYF
TGTGCCAGCAGCTTGGCTCGTCCAGGGTCTTTCTCTGGAAACACCATATATTTT
>NA|TRBD2|TRBV20-1|TRBJ2-5
CSARDWRTSGIQETQYF
TGCAGTGCTAGAGATTGGCGGACTAGCGGGATCCAAGAGACCCAGTACTTC
>NA|TRBD1|TRBV4-3|TRBJ1-4
CASSQAGTGNEKLFF
TGCGCCAGCAGCCAAGCGGGGACAGGGAATGAAAAACTGTTTTTT
>NA|NA|TRBV6-5|TRBJ2-5
CASRKTATQETQYF
TGTGCCAGCAGAAAGACAGCGACCCAAGAGACCCAGTACTTC
>few|TRBD2|TRBV7-2|TRBJ2-5
CASSLSGGGRAGETQYF
TGTGCCAGCAGCCTCTCCGGCGGTGGGAGGGCCGGTGAGACCCAGTACTTC
>once|NA|TRBV12-3/TRBV12-4|TRBJ1-5
CASSLLRRYSNQPQHF
TGTGCCAGCAGTTTACTGAGGAGGTATAGCAATCAGCCCCAGCATTTT
>many|NA|TRBV6-5|TRBJ1-4
CASSYSNEKLFF
TGTGCCAGCAGCTACAGTAATGAAAAACTGTTTTTT
>NA|NA|TRBV6-6|TRBJ1-6
CASNRTPDNSPLHF
TGTGCCAGCAATAGGACGCCAGATAATTCACCCCTCCACTTT
>few|NA|TRBV20-1|TRBJ1-4
CSARTQGTNEKLFF
TGCAGTGCTAGAACACAGGGTACTAATGAAAAACTGTTTTTT
>NA|NA|TRBV29-1|TRBJ1-2
CASSLLTDGGLNYGYTF
TGCGCCAGCAGCCTCCTAACCGACGGCGGCTTAAACTATGGCTACACCTTC
>once|TRBD1|TRBV20-1|TRBJ1-5
CSASAGRGNQPQHF
TGCAGTGCTAGTGCGGGCAGGGGGAACCAGCCCCAGCATTTT
>NA|TRBD1|TRBV7-9|TRBJ1-4
CASSARASTGGGEKLFF
TGTGCCAGCAGCGCCCGGGCGTCAACAGGGGGTGGGGAAAAACTGTTTTTT
>NA|NA|TRBV7-9|TRBJ2-7
CASSQDLQGGSYEQYF
TGTGCCAGCAGCCAAGATTTGCAGGGAGGCTCCTACGAGCAGTACTTC
>NA|NA|TRBV12-3/TRBV12-4|TRBJ1-2
CASYSATGNYGYTF
TGTGCCAGCTATTCCGCAACAGGGAACTATGGCTACACCTTC
>NA|NA|TRBV29-1|TRBJ2-6
CSVRAGDYVLTF
TGCAGCGTTAGGGCAGGGGACTACGTCCTGACTTTC
>few|NA|TRBV19|TRBJ1-1
CASSIDNFPGTPKTEAFF
TGTGCCAGTAGTATAGACAACTTCCCCGGGACACCTAAGACTGAAGCTTTCTTT
>NA|TRBD1|TRBV7-9|TRBJ1-1
CASSQFTGTGGAGTEAFF
TGCGCCAGCAGCCAATTTACCGGGACAGGGGGCGCGGGCACTGAAGCTTTCTTT
>NA|TRBD2|TRBV7-9|TRBJ2-5
CASRRVSGREETQYF
TGCGCCAGCAGGCGTGTCAGCGGGAGGGAAGAGACCCAGTACTTC
>NA|TRBD1|TRBV20-1|TRBJ2-7
CSAHGDSSYEQYF
TGCAGTGCTCACGGGGACAGCTCCTACGAGCAGTACTTC
>NA|TRBD2|TRBV5-1|TRBJ2-7
CASSPRAGVIYEQYF
TGCGCCAGCAGCCCGAGGGCGGGGGTCATCTACGAGCAGTACTTC
>NA|TRBD1|TRBV11-3|TRBJ1-5
CASSVGQGPQHF
TGTGCCAGCAGCGTGGGACAGGGCCCCCAGCATTTT
>NA|TRBD1|TRBV25-1|TRBJ1-1
CASSLWSTGGTEAFF
TGTGCCAGCAGTTTATGGTCAACAGGGGGCACTGAAGCTTTCTTT
>many|NA|TRBV7-3|TRBJ2-2
CASSRLYPSGELFF
TGTGCCAGCAGCCGCCTTTACCCATCCGGGGAGCTGTTTTTT
>NA|NA|TRBV7-4|TRBJ2-2
CASSYPRSGEGTGELFF
TGTGCCAGCAGTTACCCTCGATCTGGGGAAGGCACCGGGGAGCTGTTTTTT
>NA|NA|TRBV29-1|TRBJ2-1
CSVEIDEQFF
TGCAGCGTTGAAATCGATGAGCAGTTCTTC
>once|NA|TRBV25-1|TRBJ1-1
CAWSTGPTEAFF
TGTGCCTGGAGTACAGGACCCACTGAAGCTTTCTTT
>few|TRBD1|TRBV20-1|TRBJ2-7
CSARDRRTGSDEQYF
TGCAGTGCTAGAGATCGGAGGACAGGGTCAGACGAGCAGTACTTC
>NA|TRBD1|TRBV28|TRBJ1-6
CASSLSRQGHSPLHF
TGTGCCAGCAGTTTATCCCGACAGGGACATTCACCCCTCCACTTT
>many|TRBD1|TRBV10-3|TRBJ1-5
CAISEGRQGLNQPQHF
TGTGCCATCAGTGAAGGGAGACAGGGTCTCAATCAGCCCCAGCATTTT
>few|NA|TRBV20-1|TRBJ2-2
CSATGTGELFF
TGCAGTGCTACTGGCACCGGGGAGCTGTTTTTT
>NA|TRBD2|TRBV29-1|TRBJ2-7
CSVFSGGFYEQYF
TGCAGCGTATTTAGCGGGGGTTTCTACGAGCAGTACTTC